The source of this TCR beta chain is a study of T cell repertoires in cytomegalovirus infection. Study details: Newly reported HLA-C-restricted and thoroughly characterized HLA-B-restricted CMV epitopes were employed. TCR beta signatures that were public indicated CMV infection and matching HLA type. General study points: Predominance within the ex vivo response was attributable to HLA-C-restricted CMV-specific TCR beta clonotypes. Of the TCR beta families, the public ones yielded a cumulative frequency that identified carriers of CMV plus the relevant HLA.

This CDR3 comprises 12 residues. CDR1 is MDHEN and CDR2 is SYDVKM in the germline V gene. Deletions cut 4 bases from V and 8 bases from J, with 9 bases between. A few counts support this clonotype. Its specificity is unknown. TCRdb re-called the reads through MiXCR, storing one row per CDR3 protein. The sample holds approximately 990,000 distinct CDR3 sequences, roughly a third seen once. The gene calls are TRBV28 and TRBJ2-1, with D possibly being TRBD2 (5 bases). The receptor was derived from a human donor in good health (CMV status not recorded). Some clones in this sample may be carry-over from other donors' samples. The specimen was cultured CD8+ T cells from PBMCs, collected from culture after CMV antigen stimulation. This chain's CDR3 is CASSSTGDEQFF. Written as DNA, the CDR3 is TGTGCCAGCAGTTCCACCGGGGATGAGCAGTTCTTC. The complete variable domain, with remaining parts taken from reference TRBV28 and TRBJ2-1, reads DVKVTQSSRYLVKRTGEKVFLECVQDMDHENMFWYRQDPGLGLRLIYFSYDVKMKEKGDIPEGYSVSREKKERFSLILESASTNQTSMYLCASSSTGDEQFFGPGTRLTVL.